One and the same sample provided the 2 T cell receptor beta chains below, sequenced in a study of CXCR3-negative and CXCR3-positive naive CD8 T cells. The study, taken as a whole, reports: CXCR3-positive naive cells carried more hydrophobic TRB CDR3s than CXCR3-negative naive cells did.

The authors prepared UMI-labeled TRB cDNA libraries by 5' RACE. TCRdb derives one entry per CDR3 protein from the 5' RACE reads, leaving out DNA. This table lists 150,000 to 180,000 distinct CDR3 sequences. Antigens for these TCRs are unknown. The sample was naive CXCR3+ CD8+ T cells from blood. The subset denotes: CD45RO-CCR7+CD27+CD95- naive CD8+ T cells expressing CXCR3 (TNR3+). The receptors stem from a human donor in good health. Some clones in this sample may be carry-over from other donors' samples.

This chain links TRBV15 with TRBJ2-5. Germline values: CDR1 LNHNV, CDR2 YYDKDF (reference sequence). The CDR3 totals 16 residues. CDR3 amino acids: CATSSPTPRYQETQYF.

V gene TRBV6-2 or TRBV6-3 combines with J gene TRBJ1-5; no DNA is available, so the TRBD1 call from TCRdb remains unchecked. Germline V lookup: CDR1 MNHEY, CDR2 SVGEGT. The CDR3 runs to 14 residues. CDR3 amino acids: CASRDRGLFQPQHF.